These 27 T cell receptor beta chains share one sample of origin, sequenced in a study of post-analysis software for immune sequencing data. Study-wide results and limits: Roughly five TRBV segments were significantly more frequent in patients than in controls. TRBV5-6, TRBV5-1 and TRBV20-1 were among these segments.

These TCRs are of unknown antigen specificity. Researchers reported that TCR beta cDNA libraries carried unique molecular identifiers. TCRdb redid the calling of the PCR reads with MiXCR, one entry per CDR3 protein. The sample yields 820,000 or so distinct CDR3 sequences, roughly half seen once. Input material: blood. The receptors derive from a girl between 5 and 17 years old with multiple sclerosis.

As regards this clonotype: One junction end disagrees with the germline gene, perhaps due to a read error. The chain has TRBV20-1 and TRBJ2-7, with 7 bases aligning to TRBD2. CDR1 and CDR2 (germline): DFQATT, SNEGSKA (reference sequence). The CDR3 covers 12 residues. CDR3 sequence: CRARGGSHEQYF. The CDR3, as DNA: TGCAGGGCTAGAGGCGGGAGCCACGAGCAGTACTTC.

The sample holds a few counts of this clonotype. CDR3 DNA sequence: TGCAGCGTTGAAGTAGCGGGAGATGAGCAGTTCTTC. The encoded protein is CSVEVAGDEQFF. The V and J genes are TRBV29-1 and TRBJ2-1; 9 nucleotides agree with TRBD2. This CDR3 has 12 amino acids. CDR1 is SQVTM and CDR2 is ANQGSEA in the germline V gene. J gave up 8 bases and V 1 base, and 0 bases lay outside the gene matches.

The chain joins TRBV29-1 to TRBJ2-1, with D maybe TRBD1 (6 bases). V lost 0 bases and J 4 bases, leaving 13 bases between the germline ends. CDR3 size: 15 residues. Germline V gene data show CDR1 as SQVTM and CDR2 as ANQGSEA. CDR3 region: CSVEDPGADYNEQFF. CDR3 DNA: TGCAGCGTTGAAGATCCAGGGGCGGATTACAATGAGCAGTTCTTC.

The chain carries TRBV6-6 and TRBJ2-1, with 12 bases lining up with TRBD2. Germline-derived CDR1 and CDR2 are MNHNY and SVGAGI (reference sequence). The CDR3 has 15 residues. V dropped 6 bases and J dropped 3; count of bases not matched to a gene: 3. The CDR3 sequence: CASRQTSGGYNEQFF. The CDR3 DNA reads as TGTGCCAGCAGACAGACTAGCGGGGGCTACAATGAGCAGTTCTTC.

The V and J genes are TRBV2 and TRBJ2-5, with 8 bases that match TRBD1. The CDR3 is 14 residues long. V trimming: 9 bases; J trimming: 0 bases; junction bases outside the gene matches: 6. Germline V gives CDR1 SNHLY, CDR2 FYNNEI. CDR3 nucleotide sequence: TGTGCCAGTTACAGGGGGTCCTACCAAGAGACCCAGTACTTC. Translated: CASYRGSYQETQYF.

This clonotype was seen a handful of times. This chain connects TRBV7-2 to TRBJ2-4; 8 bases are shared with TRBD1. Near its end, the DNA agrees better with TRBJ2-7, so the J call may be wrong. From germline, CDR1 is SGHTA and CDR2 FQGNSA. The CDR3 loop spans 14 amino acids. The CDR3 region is CASSLVQGADEQYF. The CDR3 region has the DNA TGTGCCAGCAGCTTGGTTCAGGGGGCGGACGAGCAGTACTTC.

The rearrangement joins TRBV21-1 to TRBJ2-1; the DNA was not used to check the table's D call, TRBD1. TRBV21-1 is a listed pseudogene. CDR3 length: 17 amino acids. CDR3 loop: CASSPNPDRGYVNEQFF. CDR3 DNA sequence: TGTGCCAGCAGCCCCAACCCCGACAGGGGTTACGTCAATGAGCAGTTCTTC.

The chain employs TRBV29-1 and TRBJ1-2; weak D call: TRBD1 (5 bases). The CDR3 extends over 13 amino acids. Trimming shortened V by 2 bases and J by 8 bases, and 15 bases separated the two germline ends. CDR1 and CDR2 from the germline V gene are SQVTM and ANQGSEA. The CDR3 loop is CSVESPGRIGYTF. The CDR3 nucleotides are TGCAGCGTTGAATCTCCGGGACGAATCGGCTACACCTTC.

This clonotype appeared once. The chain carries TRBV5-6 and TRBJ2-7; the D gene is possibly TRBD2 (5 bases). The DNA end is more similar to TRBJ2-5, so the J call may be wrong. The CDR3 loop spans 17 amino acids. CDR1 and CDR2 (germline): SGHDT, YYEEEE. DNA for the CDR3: TGTGCCAGCAGCTTGTTAGGTGGTGGCCCTTCGGGGGAGACCCAGTACTTC. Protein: CASSLLGGGPSGETQYF.

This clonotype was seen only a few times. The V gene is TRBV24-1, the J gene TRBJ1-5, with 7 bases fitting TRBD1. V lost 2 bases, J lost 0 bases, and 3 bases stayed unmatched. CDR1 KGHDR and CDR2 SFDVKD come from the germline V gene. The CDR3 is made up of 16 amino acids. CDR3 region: CATSDSGTDSNQPQHF. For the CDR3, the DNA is TGTGCCACCAGTGATTCCGGGACAGATAGCAATCAGCCCCAGCATTTT.

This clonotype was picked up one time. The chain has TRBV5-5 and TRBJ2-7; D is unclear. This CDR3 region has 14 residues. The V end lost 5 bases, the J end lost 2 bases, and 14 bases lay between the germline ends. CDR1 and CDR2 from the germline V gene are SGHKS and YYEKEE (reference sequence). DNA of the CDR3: TGTGCCAGCAGGCCAGGCTCCCTTACCTACGAGCAGTACTTC. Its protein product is CASRPGSLTYEQYF.

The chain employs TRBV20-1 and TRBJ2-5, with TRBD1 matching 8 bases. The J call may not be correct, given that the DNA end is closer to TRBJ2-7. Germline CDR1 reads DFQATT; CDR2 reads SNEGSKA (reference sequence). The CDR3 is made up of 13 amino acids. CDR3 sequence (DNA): TGCAGTGCTCCCCGGACAGGGAGGTACGAGCAGTACTTC. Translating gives CSAPRTGRYEQYF.

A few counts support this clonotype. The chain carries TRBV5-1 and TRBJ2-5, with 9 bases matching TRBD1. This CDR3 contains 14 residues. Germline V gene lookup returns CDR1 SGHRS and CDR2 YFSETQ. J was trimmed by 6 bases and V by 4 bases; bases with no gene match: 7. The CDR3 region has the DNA TGCGCCAGCAGCGGGCGGACAGGGGAGAAGACCCAGTACTTC. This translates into CASSGRTGEKTQYF.

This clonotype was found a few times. The CDR3 DNA sequence: TGTGCCAGCAGCCGCCGTGGCTTAGCGGACAGGGCCTACGAGCAGTACTTC. Residues: CASSRRGLADRAYEQYF. The chain joins TRBV13 to TRBJ2-7; TRBD1 matches 8 bases. CDR3 length equals 17 residues. Trimming at V came to 5 bases and at J to 2 bases, leaving 14 bases not matched to a gene. Germline CDR1 and CDR2: PRHDT and FYEKMQ (reference sequence).

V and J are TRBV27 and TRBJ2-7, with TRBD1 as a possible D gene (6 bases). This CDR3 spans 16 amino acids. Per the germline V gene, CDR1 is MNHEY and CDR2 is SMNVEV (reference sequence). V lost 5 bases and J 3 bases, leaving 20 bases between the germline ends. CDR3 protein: CASSPRTVGPYYEQYF. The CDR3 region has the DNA TGTGCCAGCAGTCCAAGGACAGTAGGTCCCTACTACGAGCAGTACTTC.

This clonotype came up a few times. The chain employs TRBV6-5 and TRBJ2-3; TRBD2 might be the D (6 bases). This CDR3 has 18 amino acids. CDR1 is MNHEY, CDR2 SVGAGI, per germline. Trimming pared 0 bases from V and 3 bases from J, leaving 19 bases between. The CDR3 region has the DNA TGTGCCAGCAGTTACTCGAGGAGGGTTTCAGAGGGTACAGATACGCAGTATTTT. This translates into CASSYSRRVSEGTDTQYF.

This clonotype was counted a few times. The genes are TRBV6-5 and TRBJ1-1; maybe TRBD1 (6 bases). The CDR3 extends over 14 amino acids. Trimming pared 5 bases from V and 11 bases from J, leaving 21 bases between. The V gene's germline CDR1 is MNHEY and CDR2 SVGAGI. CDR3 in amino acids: CASSHPRGLSLAFF. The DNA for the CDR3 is TGTGCCAGCAGTCATCCTCGGGGGCTATCGTTGGCTTTCTTT.

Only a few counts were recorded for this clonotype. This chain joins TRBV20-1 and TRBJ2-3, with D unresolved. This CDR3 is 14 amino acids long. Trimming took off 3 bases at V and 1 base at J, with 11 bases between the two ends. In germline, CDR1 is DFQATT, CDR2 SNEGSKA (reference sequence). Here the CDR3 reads CSASARTGTDTQYF. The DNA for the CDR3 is TGCAGTGCTAGCGCTAGAACAGGCACAGATACGCAGTATTTT.

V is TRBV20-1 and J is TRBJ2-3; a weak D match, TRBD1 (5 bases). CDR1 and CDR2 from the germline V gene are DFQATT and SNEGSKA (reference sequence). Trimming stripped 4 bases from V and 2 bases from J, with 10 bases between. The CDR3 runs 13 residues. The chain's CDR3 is CSATARVTDTQYF. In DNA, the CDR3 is TGCAGTGCTACCGCCAGGGTCACAGATACGCAGTATTTT.

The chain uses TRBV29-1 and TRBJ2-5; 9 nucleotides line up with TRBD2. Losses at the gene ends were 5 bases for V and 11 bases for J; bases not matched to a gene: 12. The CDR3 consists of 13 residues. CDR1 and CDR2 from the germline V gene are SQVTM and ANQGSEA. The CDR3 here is CSVTGLAGYGQYF. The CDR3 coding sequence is TGCAGCGTTACTGGGCTAGCGGGGTACGGGCAGTACTTC.

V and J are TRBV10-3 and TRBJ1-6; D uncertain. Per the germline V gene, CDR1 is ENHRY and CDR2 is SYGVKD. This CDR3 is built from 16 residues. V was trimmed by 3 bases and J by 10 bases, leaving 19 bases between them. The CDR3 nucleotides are TGTGCCATCAGTGAATCGAGTTCAGGACCGGGGTCACCCCTCCACTTT. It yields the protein CAISESSSGPGSPLHF.

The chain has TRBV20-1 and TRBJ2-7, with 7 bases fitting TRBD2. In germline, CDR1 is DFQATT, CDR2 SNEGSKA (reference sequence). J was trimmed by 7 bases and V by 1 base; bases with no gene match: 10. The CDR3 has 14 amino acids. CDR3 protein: CSARVGGRSGEQYF. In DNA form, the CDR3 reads TGCAGTGCTAGAGTTGGCGGGAGATCGGGAGAGCAGTACTTC.

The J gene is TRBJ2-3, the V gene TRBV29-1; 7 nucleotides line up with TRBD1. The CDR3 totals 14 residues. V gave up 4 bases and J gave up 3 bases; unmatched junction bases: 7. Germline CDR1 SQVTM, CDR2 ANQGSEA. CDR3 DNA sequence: TGCAGCGTTGCTATAGGGGGCCCAACAGATACGCAGTATTTT. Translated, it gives CSVAIGGPTDTQYF.

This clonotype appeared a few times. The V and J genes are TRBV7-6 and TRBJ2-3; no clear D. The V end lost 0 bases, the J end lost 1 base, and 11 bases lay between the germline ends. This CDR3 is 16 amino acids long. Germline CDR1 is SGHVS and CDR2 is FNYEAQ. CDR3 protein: CASSLAQRLRTDTQYF. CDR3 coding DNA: TGTGCCAGCAGCTTAGCGCAGCGACTTCGCACAGATACGCAGTATTTT.

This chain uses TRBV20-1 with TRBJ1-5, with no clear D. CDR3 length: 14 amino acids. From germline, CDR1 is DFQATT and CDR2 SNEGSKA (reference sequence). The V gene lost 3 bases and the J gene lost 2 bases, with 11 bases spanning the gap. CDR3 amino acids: CSASRHEGNQPQHF. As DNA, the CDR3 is TGCAGTGCTAGTAGACACGAGGGCAATCAGCCCCAGCATTTT.

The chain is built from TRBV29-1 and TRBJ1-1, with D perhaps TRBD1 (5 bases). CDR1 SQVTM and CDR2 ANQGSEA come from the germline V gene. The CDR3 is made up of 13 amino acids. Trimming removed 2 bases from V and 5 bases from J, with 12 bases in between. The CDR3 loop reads CSVEYGADTEAFF. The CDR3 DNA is TGCAGCGTTGAATATGGGGCGGATACTGAAGCTTTCTTT.

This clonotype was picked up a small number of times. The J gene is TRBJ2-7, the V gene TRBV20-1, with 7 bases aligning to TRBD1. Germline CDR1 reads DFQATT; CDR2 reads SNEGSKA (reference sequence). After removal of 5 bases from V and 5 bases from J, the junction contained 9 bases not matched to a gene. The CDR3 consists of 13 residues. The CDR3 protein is CSADDRARNEQYF. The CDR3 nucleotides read TGCAGTGCTGACGACAGGGCGAGGAACGAGCAGTACTTC.